The clone carrying this T cell receptor (beta chain) was seen ten or more times. This record belongs to a study of Graves' ophthalmopathy and Graves' hyperthyroidism. The overall study: Blood was drawn at initial diagnosis, before any treatment.

Uncontrolled infections, pregnancy, lactation or other autoimmune diseases led to patient exclusion. The diagnosis combined clinical symptoms, thyroxine, TRAb, thyroid ultrasound and orbital computed tomography scans. CDR3 size: 16 residues. Trimming took 3 bases from V and 2 from J, leaving 13 bases between them. Germline values: CDR1 MNHEY, CDR2 SMNVEV (reference sequence). RNA transcripts served as template for amplifying TCR beta CDR3 sequences. RT-PCR with HTBI primers came first, then second-round multiplex PCR. TCRdb processed the multiplex PCR reads anew with MiXCR; each CDR3 protein has one entry. The sample contains over 500,000 distinct CDR3 sequences, roughly 20% of which appear only once.

This TCR was sampled from a woman between 18 and 29 years old with stable Graves' hyperthyroidism. Some clones in this sample may be carry-over from other donors' samples. J is TRBJ2-2 and V is TRBV27; possible D gene TRBD2, 6 bases. The sequenced sample was peripheral blood. The CDR3 DNA sequence: TGTGCCAGCAGTTTTTGGGCTAGCGCTAACACCGGGGAGCTGTTTTTT. Encoded protein: CASSFWASANTGELFF.